The 14 T cell receptor beta chains in this list originate from one sample, sequenced in a study of identical twins. MiXCR, run by TCRdb on the 5' RACE reads, gives a single entry per CDR3 protein. The data contain about 520,000 distinct CDR3 sequences, 22% of them singletons. The same data also went into a second study, on T cells expressing NK-cell markers.

Material for sequencing was CD4+ T cells sorted from blood. These receptors were collected from a woman aged 18-29 years in good health.

The chain joins TRBV3-1 to TRBJ1-2, with D maybe TRBD1 (5 bases). Germline V gives CDR1 LGHDT, CDR2 YNNKEL (reference sequence). V gave up 4 bases and J gave up 4 bases, with 13 bases separating them. The CDR3 is 14 residues long. The CDR3 loop reads CASSPPGRSYGYTF. In DNA form, the CDR3 reads TGTGCCAGCAGCCCGCCGGGACGGTCCTATGGCTACACCTTC.

This clonotype appeared many times. The V gene is TRBV7-2, the J gene TRBJ2-2; D possibly uses TRBD1 or TRBD2 (5 bases each). This CDR3 contains 12 residues. The V gene's germline CDR1 is SGHTA and CDR2 FQGNSA. The germline V and J ends were trimmed by 6 bases and 4 bases, with 6 bases remaining between them. Written as DNA, the CDR3 is TGTGCCAGCAGGAGGGGCACCGGGGAGCTGTTTTTT. Translation gives CASRRGTGELFF.

This clonotype was observed a few times. V gene TRBV5-6 combines with J gene TRBJ1-6, with a weak D call TRBD1 (6 bases). Trimming left V 3 bases short and J 14 bases short, with 21 bases between. Germline CDR1 is SGHDT and CDR2 is YYEEEE. This CDR3 has 15 amino acids. The DNA of the CDR3 is TGTGCCAGCAGCTCGTTACAGGGACCGCCGGTAGCCCTCCACTTT. This sequence encodes CASSSLQGPPVALHF. Using reference TRBV5-6 and TRBJ1-6 for the parts outside the CDR3, the full variable domain is DAGVTQSPTHLIKTRGQQVTLRCSPKSGHDTVSWYQQALGQGPQFIFQYYEEEERQRGNFPDRFSGHQFPNYSSELNVNALLLGDSALYLCASSSLQGPPVALHFGNGTRLTVT.

The CDR3 loop is CASSPFSLGQKGITEAFF. For the CDR3, the DNA is TGTGCCAGCAGCCCCTTCTCCCTGGGACAGAAGGGGATCACTGAAGCTTTCTTT. The chain uses TRBV3-1 and TRBJ1-1; 7 bases map to TRBD1. J gave up 4 bases and V 4 bases, and 18 bases lay outside the gene matches. Germline CDR1 reads LGHDT; CDR2 reads YNNKEL (reference sequence). The CDR3 runs to 18 residues.

This chain links TRBV4-2 with TRBJ2-3; 10 bases line up with TRBD2. After removal of 4 bases from V and 7 bases from J, the junction contained 14 bases not matched to a gene. The CDR3 runs 17 residues. The germline gives CDR1 LGHNA, CDR2 YNFKEQ. CDR3 sequence: CASSPRVERGGLNTQYF. The DNA of the CDR3 is TGTGCCAGCAGCCCGAGGGTTGAGCGGGGGGGCCTAAATACGCAGTATTTT.

This chain joins TRBV20-1 and TRBJ1-4, with 12 bases aligning to TRBD1. The germline gives CDR1 DFQATT, CDR2 SNEGSKA (reference sequence). The length of the CDR3 is 13 residues. After removal of 5 bases from V and 8 bases from J, the junction contained 3 bases not matched to a gene. CDR3 DNA sequence: TGCAGTGCTGGGACAGGGGGCGAGGAAAAACTGTTTTTT. This encodes CSAGTGGEEKLFF.

The chain couples TRBV7-8 to TRBJ1-4, with 8 bases fitting TRBD1. With 3 bases clipped from V and 7 bases from J, the junction kept 10 bases outside the gene matches. Germline assignment: CDR1 SGHVS and CDR2 FQNEAQ. CDR3 size: 16 residues. The CDR3 protein is CASSFSDRGGGEKLFF. The CDR3 DNA sequence: TGTGCCAGCAGCTTCAGCGACAGGGGCGGAGGTGAAAAACTGTTTTTT.

This clonotype was counted only a few times. The chain carries TRBV11-2 and TRBJ2-2; D is uncertain. Trimming removed 5 bases from V and 1 base from J, with 11 bases in between. Germline lookup yields CDR1 SGHAT and CDR2 FQNNGV. The CDR3 covers 15 residues. The CDR3 region has the DNA TGTGCCAGCAGCCTTCGGAACTGGAACACCGGGGAGCTGTTTTTT. This translates into CASSLRNWNTGELFF.

This clonotype has more than one count but fewer than ten. This chain uses TRBV12-3 or TRBV12-4 with TRBJ1-2; D might be TRBD1 (5 bases). Trimming removed 6 bases from V and 7 bases from J, with 12 bases in between. CDR3 size: 12 residues. CDR3 region: CASSSAGGGYTF. The CDR3 DNA is TGTGCCAGCAGCTCGGCCGGGGGTGGCTACACCTTC.

The chain has TRBV6-1 and TRBJ1-1; D perhaps matches TRBD1 (5 bases). Germline CDR1 MNHNS, CDR2 SASEGT. Trimming pared 6 bases from V and 8 bases from J, leaving 16 bases between. The CDR3 totals 13 residues. The CDR3 DNA sequence: TGTGCCAGCAGAGCAAACTGGGGCACAGAAGCTTTCTTT. This encodes CASRANWGTEAFF.

J is TRBJ2-1 and V is TRBV6-1; D is uncertain. This CDR3 contains 15 residues. The ends were cut back, 7 bases at V and 0 bases at J, with 13 bases in the middle. CDR1 and CDR2 (germline): MNHNS, SASEGT. For the CDR3, the DNA is TGTGCCAGCACCAAACAACGGAACTCCTACAATGAGCAGTTCTTC. Translation gives CASTKQRNSYNEQFF.

V and J are TRBV5-1 and TRBJ2-3; D gene unclear. Germline values: CDR1 SGHRS, CDR2 YFSETQ. The CDR3 sequence is 11 residues long. With 6 bases removed from V and 2 bases from J, the gap between germline ends came to 4 bases. The DNA of the CDR3 is TGCGCCAGCACCAACACAGATACGCAGTATTTT. It translates to CASTNTDTQYF. Based on the CDR3 plus reference TRBV5-1 and TRBJ2-3, the full variable domain is KAGVTQTPRYLIKTRGQQVTLSCSPISGHRSVSWYQQTPGQGLQFLFEYFSETQRNKGNFPGRFSGRQFSNSRSEMNVSTLELGDSALYLCASTNTDTQYFGPGTRLTVL.

This chain joins TRBV12-3 or TRBV12-4 and TRBJ2-5; the D gene could be TRBD1 or TRBD2 (5 bases each). The CDR3 extends over 14 amino acids. V dropped 2 bases and J dropped 0 bases, with 7 bases sitting between them. CDR3 sequence (DNA): TGTGCCAGCAGTTTATGGGGGTACCAAGAGACCCAGTACTTC. Translation: CASSLWGYQETQYF.

This clonotype was observed a few times. The chain is built from TRBV20-1 and TRBJ2-7; TRBD1 might be the D (5 bases). Germline lookup yields CDR1 DFQATT and CDR2 SNEGSKA (reference sequence). The CDR3 length is 12 residues. The germline V and J ends were trimmed by 6 bases and 6 bases, with 15 bases remaining between them. CDR3 sequence: CSADLMGREQYF. The CDR3 nucleotides read TGCAGTGCCGATCTGATGGGGCGCGAGCAGTACTTC.